Presented here are 14 T cell receptor beta chains from one specimen sequenced in a study of blood T cell repertoires in COVID-19. Generated by immunoSEQ multiplex PCR, the TCRdb table keeps only in-frame clones and is missing some. The sample carries around 130,000 clones, about 88% recorded once. Sequencing was performed on peripheral blood. Receptor source: a human donor with COVID-19, enrolled during active disease. The donor label of this sample is uncertain.

This rearrangement joins TRBV9 to TRBJ2-1; D is uncertain. The V gene lost 1 base and the J gene lost 7 bases, with 12 bases spanning the gap. The CDR3 runs 14 residues. Looked up from germline, CDR1 is SGDLS and CDR2 is YYNGEE. CDR3 amino acids: CASSVKLSGNEQFF. CDR3 bases: TGTGCCAGCAGCGTAAAACTATCTGGGAATGAGCAGTTCTTC.

In this sample, this clone turned up once. This chain links TRBV27 with TRBJ2-7, with a possible D match to TRBD2 (6 bases). The CDR3 extends over 18 amino acids. Germline lookup yields CDR1 MNHEY and CDR2 SMNVEV (reference sequence). V lost 3 bases to trimming and J lost 3 bases, with 24 bases between them. The chain's CDR3 is CASSLGTDTLEGLYEQYF. As DNA, the CDR3 is TGTGCCAGCAGTTTGGGGACGGATACCTTGGAGGGCCTCTACGAGCAGTACTTC.

The chain carries TRBV2 and TRBJ1-1; weak D call: TRBD1 (6 bases). From germline, CDR1 is SNHLY and CDR2 FYNNEI. V dropped 2 bases and J dropped 4 bases, with 14 bases sitting between them. The CDR3 loop spans 15 amino acids. CDR3 nucleotides: TGTGCCAGCAGTGAAAAGTCCACAGGGAGCACTGAAGCTTTCTTT. It translates to CASSEKSTGSTEAFF.

The chain joins TRBV28 to TRBJ1-2; D gene unclear. Germline V gene sequence: CDR1 MDHEN, CDR2 SYDVKM. Trimming cost V 7 bases and J 4 bases, with 13 bases left between them. This CDR3 comprises 13 residues. The chain's CDR3 is CASTSTISYGYTF. CDR3 coding DNA: TGTGCCAGCACCTCGACTATCTCCTATGGCTACACCTTC.

This clone was observed a single time. The chain is built from TRBV5-4 and TRBJ1-6; no clear D. This CDR3 has 17 amino acids. Trimming removed 0 bases at V and 1 base at J, with 11 bases between. Germline CDR1 SGHNT, CDR2 YYREEE (reference sequence). The CDR3 DNA is TGTGCCAGCAGCTTGGATGTCAGTGGTTCCTATAATTCACCCCTCCACTTT. The encoded protein is CASSLDVSGSYNSPLHF. Full variable domain (missing parts from reference TRBV5-4 and TRBJ1-6): ETGVTQSPTHLIKTRGQQVTLRCSSQSGHNTVSWYQQALGQGPQFIFQYYREEENGRGNFPPRFSGLQFPNYSSELNVNALELDDSALYLCASSLDVSGSYNSPLHFGNGTRLTVT.

V gene TRBV6-5 combines with J gene TRBJ2-7, with 7 bases identical to TRBD1. The ends lost 2 bases at V and 3 bases at J; junction bases unmatched: 4. CDR1 is MNHEY, CDR2 SVGAGI, per germline. The CDR3 runs 14 residues. In DNA form, the CDR3 reads TGTGCCAGCAGTTACGGGACAGACGACTACGAGCAGTACTTC. Its protein is CASSYGTDDYEQYF.

The rearrangement joins TRBV5-4 to TRBJ2-7, with a possible D match to TRBD1 (5 bases). The CDR3 loop spans 15 amino acids. The V gene lost 0 bases and the J gene lost 1 base, with 11 bases spanning the gap. CDR1 and CDR2 (germline): SGHNT, YYREEE (reference sequence). The CDR3 loop reads CASSLVGARSYEQYF. For the CDR3, the DNA is TGTGCCAGCAGCTTGGTTGGGGCACGATCCTACGAGCAGTACTTC. The whole variable domain, filled in from reference TRBV5-4 and TRBJ2-7, reads ETGVTQSPTHLIKTRGQQVTLRCSSQSGHNTVSWYQQALGQGPQFIFQYYREEENGRGNFPPRFSGLQFPNYSSELNVNALELDDSALYLCASSLVGARSYEQYFGPGTRLTVT.

V is TRBV5-4 and J is TRBJ1-2; weak D call: TRBD1 (5 bases). Deletions cut 0 bases from V and 4 bases from J, with 7 bases between. This CDR3 has 13 residues. Germline V gene lookup returns CDR1 SGHNT and CDR2 YYREEE (reference sequence). The CDR3 is CASSLAGSYGYTF. In DNA form, the CDR3 reads TGTGCCAGCAGCTTGGCAGGGTCCTATGGCTACACCTTC.

The CDR3 DNA follows: TGTGCCAGCAGCTTAGATCAGGGGGCCCATGGCTACACCTTC. It codes for CASSLDQGAHGYTF. This chain connects TRBV7-9 to TRBJ1-2; 8 bases map to TRBD1. With V trimmed by 1 base and J by 6 bases, 4 bases remained unmatched. Germline loops: CDR1 SEHNR, CDR2 FQNEAQ (reference sequence). The CDR3 is 14 residues long.

J is TRBJ2-7 and V is TRBV6-1; 7 bases match TRBD1. After removal of 2 bases from V and 3 bases from J, the junction contained 4 bases not matched to a gene. CDR3 size: 14 residues. Germline V CDR1 and CDR2: MNHNS, SASEGT. The CDR3 sequence: CASSEWDRVYEQYF. CDR3 in DNA: TGTGCCAGCAGTGAATGGGACAGAGTCTACGAGCAGTACTTC.

The CDR3 nucleotides are TGTGCCAGCAGCGTAACAGCGGGGCCCACTCCCACAGATACGCAGTATTTT. Amino acid sequence: CASSVTAGPTPTDTQYF. V usage is TRBV9 and J usage is TRBJ2-3; 7 positions match TRBD2. V gave up 1 base and J gave up 2 bases; unmatched junction bases: 10. The CDR3 is 17 amino acids. Germline V gives CDR1 SGDLS, CDR2 YYNGEE.

The chain is built from TRBV7-9 and TRBJ2-5, with 11 bases lining up with TRBD1. Germline CDR1 reads SEHNR; CDR2 reads FQNEAQ (reference sequence). CDR3 length equals 16 residues. V lost 6 bases and J lost 5; bases outside the gene matches: 11. Written as DNA, the CDR3 is TGTGCCAGCAGTTCCACCTGGACAGGGGGCGCGGAGACCCAGTACTTC. This translates into CASSSTWTGGAETQYF.

The chain is built from TRBV21-1 and TRBJ2-7; TRBD2 was called by the table and not checked on the DNA. TRBV21-1 counts as a pseudogene. The CDR3 is 13 residues long. For the CDR3, the DNA is TGTGCCATTCAGCGGGGGGTTTGGTACGAGCAGTACTTC. Translating gives CAIQRGVWYEQYF.

This clone showed up just once. V is TRBV7-8 and J is TRBJ1-1; the D gene is possibly TRBD1 (5 bases). The germline V and J ends were trimmed by 2 bases and 2 bases, with 15 bases remaining between them. Germline CDR1 and CDR2: SGHVS and FQNEAQ. There are 16 residues in the CDR3. The CDR3 bases are TGTGCCAGCAGCTTACCCGGGGGGATGAGTAACACTGAAGCTTTCTTT. Protein product: CASSLPGGMSNTEAFF.